The subject of this entry is one TCR beta chain. The antigen remains undetermined. Sequenced material consisted of expressed TCRB transcripts (all of the isolated RNA was reverse transcribed). Clones were sequenced by immunoSEQ multiplex PCR, and TCRdb holds only the in-frame ones, with some missing. The sample shows 95,000 to 150,000 clones, 16% of them seen only once. The sample originates from a study of beta chain features in type 1 diabetes. From germline, CDR1 is ENHRY and CDR2 SYGVKD. The CDR3 has 14 residues. Trimming left V 2 bases short and J 3 bases short, with 10 bases between. Study results and caveats: Unsettled here was the matter of whether HLA type influences TCRB rearrangement. At VDJ recombination sites, type 1 diabetes patients had fewer insertions and more deleted nucleotides. Within patients, naive, central memory and Treg TCRB repertoires seemed more similar than within healthy donors. Type 1 diabetes patients showed a moderate but significant shortening of TCRB CDR3s in all four CD4+ subsets.

CD45RO/CCR7/CD25/CD127/CD95/CD27 staining was used to isolate CD4+ naive, central memory, regulatory and stem cell-like memory cells by sorting. Source material: central memory CD4+ T cells from blood. The chain combines TRBV10-3 with TRBJ1-2, with a possible D match to TRBD1 (6 bases). The TCR was taken from a man aged 30 to 39 with type 1 diabetes. The DNA for the CDR3 is TGTGCCATCAGTGAGCAGGGGAGTGACTATGGCTACACCTTC. This translates into CAISEQGSDYGYTF.